This T cell receptor (beta chain) was identified during a study of T cells in narcolepsy. Points from the study as a whole: Some memory CD4+ repertoires had no autoreactive clone sequences.

As to this clone: What it binds is not known. This CDR3 is also generated by other DNA sequences in the sample.

Here immunoSEQ multiplex PCR was the method, and the copy in TCRdb shows in-frame clones only, minus some. The sample lists 25,000 to 35,000 clones; about four fifths were seen once. CDR1 is SGHRS, CDR2 YFSETQ, per germline. Trimming took off 4 bases at V and 8 bases at J, with 12 bases between the two ends. The CDR3 sequence is 12 residues long. The source of this sequence is a human donor in good health. Sequencing was carried out using memory (CD45RA-) CD4+ T cells from blood. The rearrangement joins TRBV5-1 to TRBJ1-2; D might be TRBD1 (6 bases). This CDR3 reads CASSPTGKGYTF. For the CDR3, the DNA is TGCGCCAGCAGCCCAACAGGGAAAGGCTACACCTTC.